This entry features one T cell receptor (beta chain) sequence. Its antigen is currently unknown. With 0 bases removed from V and 3 bases from J, the gap between germline ends came to 6 bases. The germline V gene has CDR1 SGHDT and CDR2 YYEEEE. The CDR3 is made up of 13 amino acids. TCRdb's table, derived via immunoSEQ multiplex PCR, lists solely in-frame clones and lacks some. The sample records tens of thousands of clones, 85% to 95% being singletons. The data were taken from a study of human versus mouse CDR3 diversity and MHC coevolution. The overall study: Reported immunoSEQ sensitivity was one in 200,000 T cells, with reduced amplification bias. Between about 0.6 x 10^7 and 1.7 x 10^7 valid reads came from each sample.

Regarding the study as a whole: iCHAO1 estimated the human TCR beta repertoire at 1.5 million to 2 million clonotypes.

The source of this sequence is a person in their sixties in good health. J is TRBJ1-2 and V is TRBV5-6; unclear D gene. Sequenced sample: naive CD4+ T cells from blood. Subset indicated: CD45RO-negative CD62L-positive naive CD4 T cells. CDR3 DNA: TGTGCCAGCAGCTTGGGTTCCGACTATGGCTACACCTTC. Residues: CASSLGSDYGYTF.